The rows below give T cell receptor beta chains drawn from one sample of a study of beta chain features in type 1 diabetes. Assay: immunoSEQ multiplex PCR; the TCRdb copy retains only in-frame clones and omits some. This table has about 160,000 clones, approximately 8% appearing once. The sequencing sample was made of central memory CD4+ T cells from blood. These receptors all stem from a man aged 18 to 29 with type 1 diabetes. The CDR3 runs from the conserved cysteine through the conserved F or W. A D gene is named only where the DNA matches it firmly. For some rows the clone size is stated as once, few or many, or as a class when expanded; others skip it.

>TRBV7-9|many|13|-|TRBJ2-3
CASSQAGADTQYF
TGTGCCAGCTCCCAGGCCGGGGCAGATACGCAGTATTTT
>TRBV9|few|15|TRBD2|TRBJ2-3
CASGRGTSDTDTQYF
TGTGCCAGCGGCCGAGGGACTAGCGACACAGATACGCAGTATTTT
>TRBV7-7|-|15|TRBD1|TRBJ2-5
CASSPMGTGQETQYF
TGTGCCAGCAGCCCGATGGGGACAGGTCAAGAGACCCAGTACTTC
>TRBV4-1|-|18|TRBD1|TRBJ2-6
CASSPRQGEVTGANVLTF
TGCGCCAGCAGCCCCCGACAGGGAGAGGTAACTGGGGCCAACGTCCTGACTTTC
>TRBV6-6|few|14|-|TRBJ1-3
CASSPQHSGNTIYF
TGTGCCAGCAGTCCACAGCACTCTGGAAACACCATATATTTT
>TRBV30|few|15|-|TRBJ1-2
CAWSRGNRANYGYTF
TGTGCCTGGAGTCGAGGGAACAGAGCTAACTATGGCTACACCTTC
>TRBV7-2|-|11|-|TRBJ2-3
CASSLSDTQYF
TGTGCCAGCAGCTTATCTGATACGCAGTATTTT
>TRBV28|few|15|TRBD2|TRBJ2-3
CASSGPGLGYGTQYF
TGTGCCAGCAGTGGACCGGGACTAGGGTATGGTACGCAGTATTTT
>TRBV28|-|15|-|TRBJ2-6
CASSLRGQGANVLTF
TGTGCCAGCAGTTTACGAGGGCAAGGGGCCAACGTCCTGACTTTC
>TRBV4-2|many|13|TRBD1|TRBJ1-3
CASSRDRENTIYF
TGTGCCAGCAGCCGCGACAGGGAAAACACCATATATTTT
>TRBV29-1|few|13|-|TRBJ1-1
CSVEGNRNTEAFF
TGCAGCGTTGAAGGCAACAGAAACACTGAAGCTTTCTTT
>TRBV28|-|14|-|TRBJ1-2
CASSSANLFVGYTF
TGTGCCAGCAGTTCCGCTAATCTTTTCGTCGGCTACACCTTC
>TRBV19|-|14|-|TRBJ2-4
CASTPAGRQNIQYF
TGTGCCAGTACGCCAGCGGGTCGACAAAACATTCAGTACTTC
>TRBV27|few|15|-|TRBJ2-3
CASFPSTGSTDTQYF
TGTGCCAGCTTCCCGAGCACGGGTAGCACAGATACGCAGTATTTT
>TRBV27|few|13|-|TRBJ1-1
CASSRLGGSEAFF
TGTGCCAGCAGTAGATTAGGGGGATCTGAAGCTTTCTTT
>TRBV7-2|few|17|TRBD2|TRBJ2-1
CASSSLQASGHYNEQFF
TGTGCCAGCAGCTCCCTCCAGGCTAGCGGTCACTACAATGAGCAGTTCTTC
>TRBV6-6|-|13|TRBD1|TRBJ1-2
CASSQGQGNGYTF
TGTGCCAGCAGCCAGGGACAGGGTAATGGCTACACCTTC
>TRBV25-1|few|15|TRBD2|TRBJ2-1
CASSEWSGRVNEQFF
TGTGCCAGCAGTGAATGGAGCGGGAGAGTCAATGAGCAGTTCTTC
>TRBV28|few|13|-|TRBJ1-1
CASSPGHLTEAFF
TGTGCCAGCAGCCCCGGACATCTCACTGAAGCTTTCTTT
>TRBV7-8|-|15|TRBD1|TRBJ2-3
CASSKPGTGVDTQYF
TGTGCCAGCAGTAAACCCGGGACAGGGGTAGATACGCAGTATTTT
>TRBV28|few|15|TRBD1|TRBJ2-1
CASSRAGTGYNEQFF
TGTGCCAGCAGTAGGGCCGGGACAGGGTACAATGAGCAGTTCTTC
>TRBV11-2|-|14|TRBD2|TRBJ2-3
CASSHGERGDTQYF
TGTGCCAGCAGCCATGGAGAGCGGGGAGATACGCAGTATTTT
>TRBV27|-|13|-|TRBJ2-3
CASSFRLTDTQYF
TGTGCCAGCAGTTTCCGACTCACAGATACGCAGTATTTT
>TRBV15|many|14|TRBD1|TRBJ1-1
CATSGGQGAVEAFF
TGTGCCACCAGCGGGGGACAGGGGGCGGTTGAAGCTTTCTTT
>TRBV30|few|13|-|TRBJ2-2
CAWSVGGAGELFF
TGTGCCTGGAGTGTAGGAGGGGCCGGGGAGCTGTTTTTT
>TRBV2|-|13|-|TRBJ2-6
CASSDPGANVLTF
TGTGCCAGCAGTGATCCGGGGGCCAACGTCCTGACTTTC
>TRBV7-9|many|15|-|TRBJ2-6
CASSLQMSGANVLTF
TGTGCCAGCAGCCTCCAGATGTCTGGGGCCAACGTCCTGACTTTC
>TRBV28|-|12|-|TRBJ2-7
CASSLQVYEQYF
TGTGCCAGCAGTTTGCAGGTCTACGAGCAGTACTTC
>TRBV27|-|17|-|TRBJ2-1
CASSPRGTVTAYNEQFF
TGTGCCAGCAGCCCACGGGGTACCGTAACAGCCTACAATGAGCAGTTCTTC
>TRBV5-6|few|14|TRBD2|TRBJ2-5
CASTQRGEEETQYF
TGTGCCAGCACCCAGCGGGGGGAGGAAGAGACCCAGTACTTC
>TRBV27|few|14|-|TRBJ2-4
CASTPGRAKNIQYF
TGTGCCAGCACCCCTGGGAGGGCCAAAAACATTCAGTACTTC
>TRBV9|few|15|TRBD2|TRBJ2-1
CASSAPGLASNEQFF
TGTGCCAGCAGCGCACCGGGACTAGCGTCCAATGAGCAGTTCTTC
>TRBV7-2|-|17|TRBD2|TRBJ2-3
CASSSPNSGPSTDTQYF
TGTGCCAGCAGCTCCCCTAATAGCGGGCCGAGCACAGATACGCAGTATTTT
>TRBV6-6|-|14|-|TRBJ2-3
CATLASLYTDTQYF
TGTGCCACGCTTGCTAGCCTATACACAGATACGCAGTATTTT
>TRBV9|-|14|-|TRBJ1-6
CASSVRAGNSPLHF
TGTGCCAGCAGCGTAAGGGCGGGAAATTCACCCCTCCACTTT
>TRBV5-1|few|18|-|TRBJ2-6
CASSLGLAGTSGANVLTF
TGCGCCAGCAGTTTGGGCCTCGCGGGGACCTCTGGGGCCAACGTCCTGACTTTC
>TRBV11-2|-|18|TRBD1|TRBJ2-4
CASSSLRDRHIAKNIQYF
TGTGCCAGCAGCTCGCTCCGGGACAGGCATATAGCCAAAAACATTCAGTACTTC
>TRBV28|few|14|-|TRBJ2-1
CASSSPSSYNEQFF
TGTGCCAGCAGTTCGCCGAGCTCCTACAATGAGCAGTTCTTC
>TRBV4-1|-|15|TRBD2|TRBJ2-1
CASSSGTSSYNEQFF
TGCGCCAGCAGCTCCGGGACTAGCTCCTACAATGAGCAGTTCTTC
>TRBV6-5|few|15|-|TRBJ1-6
CASSYRTADNSPLHF
TGTGCCAGCAGTTACCGGACAGCAGATAATTCACCCCTCCACTTT
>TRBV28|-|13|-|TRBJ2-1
CASSFSLQGEQFF
TGTGCCAGCAGCTTCTCACTGCAGGGTGAGCAGTTCTTC
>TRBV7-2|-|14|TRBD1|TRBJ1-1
CASSPLRGRTEAFF
TGTGCCAGCAGCCCCTTAAGGGGGCGGACTGAAGCTTTCTTT
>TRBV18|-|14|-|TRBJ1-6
CASSGQPENSPLHF
TGTGCCAGCTCAGGGCAGCCCGAAAATTCACCCCTCCACTTT
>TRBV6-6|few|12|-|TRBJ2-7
CASTQGFYEQYF
TGTGCCAGTACTCAGGGTTTCTACGAGCAGTACTTC
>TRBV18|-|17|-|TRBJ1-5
CASSLYQQGSGGQPQHF
TGTGCCAGCTCACTATATCAACAGGGCTCGGGCGGTCAGCCCCAGCATTTT
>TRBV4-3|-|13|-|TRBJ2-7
CASSHDYSYEQYF
TGCGCCAGCAGCCACGACTATTCCTACGAGCAGTACTTC
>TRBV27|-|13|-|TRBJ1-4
CASSLSRNEKLFF
TGTGCCAGCAGTTTAAGCCGTAATGAAAAACTGTTTTTT
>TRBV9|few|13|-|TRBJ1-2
CASSVVPGDGYTF
TGTGCCAGCAGCGTAGTCCCCGGGGATGGCTACACCTTC
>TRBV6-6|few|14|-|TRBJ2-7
CASSLQGATDEQYF
TGTGCCAGCAGCCTACAGGGTGCTACGGACGAGCAGTACTTC
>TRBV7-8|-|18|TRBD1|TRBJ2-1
CASSLGRDRDRGRREQFF
TGTGCCAGCAGCTTAGGGCGGGACCGGGACAGGGGGCGCCGGGAGCAGTTCTTC
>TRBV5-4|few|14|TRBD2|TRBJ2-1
CASSLWGGYNEQFF
TGTGCCAGCAGCCTGTGGGGGGGGTACAATGAGCAGTTCTTC
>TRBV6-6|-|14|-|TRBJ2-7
CASSSSGTNYGQYF
TGTGCCAGCAGTAGCTCCGGGACAAACTACGGGCAGTACTTC